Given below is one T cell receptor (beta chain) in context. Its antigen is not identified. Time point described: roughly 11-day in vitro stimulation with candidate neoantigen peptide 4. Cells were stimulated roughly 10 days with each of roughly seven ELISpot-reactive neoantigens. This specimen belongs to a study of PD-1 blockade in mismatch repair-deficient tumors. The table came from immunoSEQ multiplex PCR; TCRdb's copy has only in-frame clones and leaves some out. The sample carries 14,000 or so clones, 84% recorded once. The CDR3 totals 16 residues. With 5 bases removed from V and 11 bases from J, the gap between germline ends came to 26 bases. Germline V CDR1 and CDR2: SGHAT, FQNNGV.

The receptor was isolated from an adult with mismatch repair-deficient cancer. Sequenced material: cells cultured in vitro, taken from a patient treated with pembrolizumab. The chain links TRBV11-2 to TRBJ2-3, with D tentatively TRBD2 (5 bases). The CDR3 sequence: CASSPSPSGPWEGQYF. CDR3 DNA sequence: TGTGCCAGCAGCCCTAGCCCATCGGGTCCCTGGGAAGGGCAGTATTTT.